The clone carrying this TCR beta chain has ten or more counts. What it recognizes is unknown. The record originates from a study of T cells in Graves' hyperthyroidism and ophthalmopathy. Study outcomes and limitations: The model's output predicted ophthalmopathy at a median of 6.5 months prior to onset. Ophthalmopathy and stable hyperthyroidism were told apart by a 13 V-J model.

RNA transcripts were the template for amplifying TCR beta CDR3 regions. Carried out on the TCR CDR3, a first-round RT-PCR used the HTBI primer set. A single record per CDR3 protein comes from TCRdb applying MiXCR to the multiplex PCR reads. Of some 360,000 distinct CDR3 sequences listed, approximately 18% were seen once; the top ten hold roughly a sixth. The CDR3 is 15 amino acids. The V and J ends lost 2 bases and 0 bases respectively, with 10 bases between them. Per germline, CDR1 MNHEY and CDR2 SVGAGI. Sequencing input: blood. This clonotype originated in a woman aged 40 to 49 with Graves' ophthalmopathy. The rearrangement joins TRBV6-5 to TRBJ2-5; D is unresolved. The chain's CDR3 is CASSYLERYQETQYF. CDR3 coding DNA: TGTGCCAGCAGTTACCTAGAGAGATACCAAGAGACCCAGTACTTC.